This note documents a single TCR beta chain sequence. The record originates from a study of OX40 agonist ivuxolimab in advanced cancers. Study context: Of mixed ages from 23 to 79 and averaging roughly 60 years, the group was roughly 85% male.

Trimming removed 5 bases at V and 3 bases at J, with 10 bases between. Looked up from germline, CDR1 is SNHLY and CDR2 is FYNNEI. The CDR3 loop spans 13 amino acids. The table came from immunoSEQ multiplex PCR; TCRdb's copy has only in-frame clones and leaves some out. The repertoire holds 66,000 or so clones, with more than 70% as singletons. The receptor comes from an adult with an advanced solid tumor such as melanoma, head and neck, liver or kidney cancer. The chain employs TRBV2 and TRBJ2-5; maybe TRBD1 (6 bases). The starting material was CD4+ or CD8+ T cells sorted from blood, obtained in a trial of the OX40 agonist ivuxolimab. The DNA of the CDR3 is TGTGCCAGCAGTCACGGACAGAAAGAGACCCAGTACTTC. This translates into CASSHGQKETQYF.